This is a list of T cell receptor beta chains from one sample in a study of PD-1 blockade in classical Hodgkin lymphoma. Using immunoSEQ multiplex PCR, the repertoire was profiled, and TCRdb retains in-frame clones only, with some absent. The sample includes 10,000 or so clones, approximately 83% seen only once; the top ten take approximately 1.5%. Sequencing was performed on CD4+ T cells from blood, taken before the fourth cycle of nivolumab. These receptors were collected from a human donor with classical Hodgkin lymphoma. Each CDR3 is given with its conserved first and last residue. Each record gives: D gene, J gene, V gene, clone size, CDR3 protein, CDR3 DNA. D genes are given only for firm matches. Expanded clones get a size class; other rows say once, few or many, or leave the size out.

>.|TRBJ2-7|TRBV4-2|.
CASSQVALSSYEQYF
TGTGCCAGCAGCCAAGTGGCATTGAGCTCCTACGAGCAGTACTTC
>.|TRBJ1-6|TRBV7-9|.
CASSLARFRNSPLHF
TGTGCCAGCAGCTTAGCGCGGTTCAGAAATTCACCCCTCCACTTT
>.|TRBJ1-1|TRBV7-2|.
CASSLKWGDTEAFF
TGTGCCAGCAGCTTAAAGTGGGGGGACACTGAAGCTTTCTTT
>.|TRBJ2-1|TRBV30|.
CAWSVRQYNEQFF
TGTGCCTGGAGTGTACGACAGTACAATGAGCAGTTCTTC
>.|TRBJ2-7|TRBV11-2|.
CASSLAVGPYEQYF
TGTGCCAGCAGCTTAGCTGTAGGGCCCTACGAGCAGTACTTC
>TRBD1|TRBJ1-2|TRBV7-2|once
CASARAGGNYGYTF
TGTGCCAGCGCTCGGGCAGGGGGTAACTATGGCTACACCTTC
>TRBD1|TRBJ1-2|TRBV23-1|.
CASSQSGDRVKGYTF
TGCGCCAGCAGTCAATCTGGGGACAGGGTCAAAGGCTACACCTTC
>.|TRBJ1-1|TRBV7-6|.
CASSLGFRENAAFF
TGTGCCAGCAGCTTAGGCTTCAGGGAGAATGCAGCTTTCTTT
>.|TRBJ2-3|TRBV4-3|once
CASSQEAGFSTDTQYF
TGCGCCAGCAGCCAAGAAGCCGGTTTTAGCACAGATACGCAGTATTTT
>.|TRBJ2-7|TRBV27|.
CASSLGRSSPREQYF
TGTGCCAGCAGTCTGGGCCGCAGCAGTCCCCGCGAGCAGTACTTC
>.|TRBJ2-7|TRBV7-9|.
CASSHSGTPLEQYF
TGTGCCAGCAGCCACTCCGGGACACCCCTCGAGCAGTACTTC
>.|TRBJ1-5|TRBV10-3|.
CAISESDQPQHF
TGTGCCATCAGTGAGTCGGATCAGCCCCAGCATTTT
>TRBD1|TRBJ2-5|TRBV5-1|.
CASSIQGFSKETQYF
TGCGCCAGCAGCATACAGGGGTTCTCTAAAGAGACCCAGTACTTC
>.|TRBJ2-1|TRBV7-2|.
CASSLFSPGINEQFF
TGTGCCAGCAGCTTATTCTCCCCCGGGATCAATGAGCAGTTCTTC
>.|TRBJ1-1|TRBV9|once
CASSVAAGGHTEAFF
TGTGCCAGCAGCGTAGCTGCGGGCGGCCACACTGAAGCTTTCTTT
>.|TRBJ2-2|TRBV2|.
CASSYRATGELFF
TGTGCCAGCAGTTACAGGGCCACCGGGGAGCTGTTTTTT
>.|TRBJ1-5|TRBV30|few
CAWSIPGQADQPQHF
TGTGCCTGGAGTATTCCGGGACAAGCCGATCAGCCCCAGCATTTT
>TRBD1|TRBJ2-7|TRBV11-3|few
CASSKGQAAGEQYF
TGTGCCAGCAGCAAAGGACAGGCCGCGGGCGAGCAGTACTTC
>TRBD2|TRBJ2-7|TRBV27|.
CASSLRTSGSYEQYF
TGTGCCAGCAGTTTAAGGACTAGCGGCTCCTACGAGCAGTACTTC
>TRBD2|TRBJ2-1|TRBV7-6|few
CASSLAGGGAYNEQFF
TGTGCCAGCAGCTTAGCTGGCGGGGGGGCTTACAATGAGCAGTTCTTC
>.|TRBJ1-2|TRBV4-1|.
CASSQDRFFYGYTF
TGCGCCAGCAGCCAAGACAGGTTTTTCTATGGCTACACCTTC
>.|TRBJ2-2|TRBV28|.
CASSLGNTGELFF
TGTGCCAGCAGCCTGGGCAACACCGGGGAGCTGTTTTTT
>.|TRBJ1-2|TRBV19|.
CASSISRNYGYTF
TGTGCCAGTAGTATTTCCAGGAACTATGGCTACACCTTC
>TRBD1|TRBJ2-2|TRBV18|.
CASSPKRGQLNTGELFF
TGTGCCAGCTCACCAAAAAGGGGACAGCTGAACACCGGGGAGCTGTTTTTT
>TRBD1|TRBJ2-7|TRBV19|.
CASRRDRDYEQYF
TGTGCCAGTAGGCGGGACAGGGACTACGAGCAGTACTTC
>TRBD1|TRBJ1-1|TRBV9|.
CASSVGAGGIGTEAFF
TGTGCCAGCAGCGTAGGAGCAGGGGGAATCGGGACTGAAGCTTTCTTT
>TRBD1|TRBJ2-2|TRBV11-2|.
CASSSDRGGELFF
TGTGCCAGCAGCTCCGACAGGGGCGGGGAGCTGTTTTTT
>.|TRBJ2-1|TRBV10-3|.
CAISESQQVPYNEQFF
TGTGCCATCAGTGAGTCACAACAGGTACCCTACAATGAGCAGTTCTTC
>.|TRBJ1-2|TRBV9|.
CASNTPRTTGNYGYTF
TGTGCCAGCAACACACCCCGGACGACGGGAAACTATGGCTACACCTTC
>.|TRBJ2-7|TRBV29-1|.
CSVGLVSYEQYF
TGCAGCGTTGGTCTCGTATCCTACGAGCAGTACTTC
>.|TRBJ1-1|TRBV10-3|.
CAISRQVMDTEAFF
TGTGCCATCAGTCGACAGGTCATGGACACTGAAGCTTTCTTT
>TRBD2|TRBJ2-5|TRBV4-2|.
CASSQPGLGEETQYF
TGTGCCAGCAGCCAACCAGGACTAGGGGAAGAGACCCAGTACTTC
>.|TRBJ2-1|TRBV27|.
CASSTRTVYNEQFF
TGTGCCAGCAGTACAAGGACAGTCTACAATGAGCAGTTCTTC
>TRBD2|TRBJ2-1|TRBV11-3|.
CASSLGGLATYNEQFF
TGTGCCAGCAGCTTAGGGGGACTAGCGACCTACAATGAGCAGTTCTTC
>.|TRBJ2-3|TRBV5-8|.
CASSFRVGTDTQYF
TGTGCCAGCAGCTTTCGAGTCGGGACAGATACGCAGTATTTT
>.|TRBJ1-1|TRBV19|.
CASSRGKANGLNTEAFF
TGTGCCAGTAGTAGGGGAAAGGCGAACGGGCTGAACACTGAAGCTTTCTTT
>.|TRBJ1-1|TRBV30|.
CAWSVGGNTEAFF
TGTGCCTGGAGTGTAGGTGGGAACACTGAAGCTTTCTTT
>.|TRBJ1-1|TRBV7-9|.
CASTKGPSDTEAFF
TGTGCCAGCACCAAGGGCCCTTCGGACACTGAAGCTTTCTTT
>TRBD2|TRBJ2-7|TRBV4-3|.
CASSQDWGGAPSYEQYF
TGCGCCAGCAGCCAAGATTGGGGAGGGGCGCCCTCCTACGAGCAGTACTTC
>.|TRBJ1-6|TRBV2|.
CASSGGKGNSPLHF
TGTGCCAGCAGTGGGGGGAAGGGTAATTCACCCCTCCACTTT
>TRBD1|TRBJ2-7|TRBV7-9|.
CASSLGQGARDEQYF
TGTGCCAGCAGCTTAGGGCAGGGGGCGAGAGACGAGCAGTACTTC
>.|TRBJ1-5|TRBV29-1|.
CSVRGSVSNQPQHF
TGCAGCGTCCGTGGGTCGGTAAGCAATCAGCCCCAGCATTTT
>.|TRBJ2-7|TRBV2|.
CASSVVDSYEQYF
TGTGCCAGCAGTGTGGTCGACTCCTACGAGCAGTACTTC
>.|TRBJ2-3|TRBV5-6|.
CASSPEYPPYTDTQYF
TGTGCCAGCAGCCCCGAATACCCTCCGTACACAGATACGCAGTATTTT
>TRBD1|TRBJ2-2|TRBV10-3|.
CAISEKGAGTGELFF
TGTGCCATCAGTGAAAAGGGGGCTGGCACCGGGGAGCTGTTTTTT
>.|TRBJ2-1|TRBV6-5|.
CASSINRGLHNEQFF
TGTGCCAGCAGCATAAACAGGGGACTTCACAATGAGCAGTTCTTC
>TRBD2|TRBJ2-1|TRBV10-3|.
CATSGSSYNEQFF
TGTGCCACCAGCGGGAGTTCCTACAATGAGCAGTTCTTC
>.|TRBJ1-1|TRBV5-1|few
CASSLSGANTEAFF
TGCGCCAGCAGCTTGTCGGGGGCTAACACTGAAGCTTTCTTT